The source of this TCR beta chain is a study of Graves' ophthalmopathy and Graves' hyperthyroidism. Across the study: Blood was drawn at initial diagnosis, before any treatment.

Other autoimmune diseases, uncontrolled infections, pregnancy or lactation ruled patients out of participation. The V gene lost 0 bases and the J gene lost 0 bases, with 11 bases spanning the gap. Germline V CDR1 and CDR2: GTSNPN, SVGIG (reference sequence). The CDR3 is 15 amino acids. For repertoire sequencing, the TCR beta CDR3 regions were amplified from RNA transcripts. The authors performed first-round RT-PCR with HTBI primers and then a second-round multiplex PCR. TCRdb ran MiXCR on the multiplex PCR reads and lists one entry per CDR3 protein. The sample has 400,000 to 450,000 distinct CDR3 sequences, around 21% seen once.

This TCR came from a young woman with stable Graves' hyperthyroidism. The rearrangement uses TRBV30 and TRBJ2-5; possible D gene TRBD2, 6 bases. Sequencing was done on a sample of peripheral blood. DNA of the CDR3: TGTGCCTGGAGTGTACGGGGGTGGTACCAAGAGACCCAGTACTTC. This sequence encodes CAWSVRGWYQETQYF.